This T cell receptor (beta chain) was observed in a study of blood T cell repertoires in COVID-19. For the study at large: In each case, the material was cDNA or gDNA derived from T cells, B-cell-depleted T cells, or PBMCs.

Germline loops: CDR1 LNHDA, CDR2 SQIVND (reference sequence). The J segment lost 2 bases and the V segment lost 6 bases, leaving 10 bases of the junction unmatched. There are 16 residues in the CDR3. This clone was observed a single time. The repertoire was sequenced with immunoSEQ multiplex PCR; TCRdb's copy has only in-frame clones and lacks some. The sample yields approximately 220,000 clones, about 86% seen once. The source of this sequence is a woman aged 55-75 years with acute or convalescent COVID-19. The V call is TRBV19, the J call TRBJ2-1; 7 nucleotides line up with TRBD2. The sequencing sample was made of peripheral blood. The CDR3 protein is CASSLGASGAYNEQFF. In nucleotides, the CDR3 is TGTGCCAGTAGCCTTGGGGCTAGCGGAGCCTACAATGAGCAGTTCTTC. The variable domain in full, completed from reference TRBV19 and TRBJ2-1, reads DGGITQSPKYLFRKEGQNVTLSCEQNLNHDAMYWYRQDPGQGLRLIYYSQIVNDFQKGDIAEGYSVSREKKESFPLTVTSAQKNPTAFYLCASSLGASGAYNEQFFGPGTRLTVL.